The source of this TCR beta chain is a study of T cell responses to AZD1222 COVID-19 vaccine. The wider study: It was second doses at about 4 or about 12 weeks that were pooled.

Trimming shortened V by 6 bases and J by 2 bases, and 13 bases separated the two germline ends. The germline gives CDR1 SNHLY, CDR2 FYNNEI. The CDR3 is made up of 14 amino acids. Sequencing was performed with immunoSEQ multiplex PCR; in TCRdb, only in-frame clones are kept and a portion is missing. This table holds nearly 110,000 clones, 87% found once. The sample here was peripheral blood, taken on day 0 of AZD1222 vaccination. The sequence came from an adult in good health. The gene calls are TRBV2 and TRBJ1-1; no clear D. The CDR3 protein is CASRGQAANTEAFF. Written as DNA, the CDR3 is TGTGCCAGCAGAGGCCAGGCGGCCAACACTGAAGCTTTCTTT.